The 24 T cell receptor beta chains below all came from one sample that was sequenced in a study of response to subunit inactivated influenza vaccine. TCRdb re-analysed the RT-PCR reads in MiXCR, keeping a single row per CDR3 protein. In the table there are over 650,000 distinct CDR3 sequences, approximately 18% of which are singletons. This material consisted of PBMCs from blood, taken about 5 days after vaccination. These receptors all come from a man aged 45-60 years who received an inactivated influenza vaccine.

CDR3: CASRPLAGNEQFF. CDR3 bases: TGTGCCAGCAGACCCCTAGCGGGCAATGAGCAGTTCTTC. V is TRBV7-2 and J is TRBJ2-1; 8 bases agree with TRBD2. Germline V gene sequence: CDR1 SGHTA, CDR2 FQGNSA. V was clipped by 6 bases and J by 6 bases; unmatched bases: 4. The CDR3 runs to 13 residues.

This clonotype occurred many times. The V and J genes are TRBV7-9 and TRBJ1-1; the match to TRBD1 covers 8 bases. Looked up from germline, CDR1 is SEHNR and CDR2 is FQNEAQ (reference sequence). The trim removed 5 bases at V and 0 bases at J, leaving 2 bases unmatched. This CDR3 region has 14 residues. This chain's CDR3 is CASSVQGVNTEAFF. Here the CDR3 DNA reads TGTGCCAGCAGCGTACAGGGGGTGAACACTGAAGCTTTCTTT.

Only a few counts were recorded for this clonotype. The V gene is TRBV5-1, the J gene TRBJ2-3, with no clear D. Looked up from germline, CDR1 is SGHRS and CDR2 is YFSETQ. V lost 2 bases and J 1 base, leaving 8 bases between the germline ends. The CDR3 runs 14 residues. The DNA of the CDR3 is TGCGCCAGCAGCTTCTTATTAGGCACAGATACGCAGTATTTT. It codes for CASSFLLGTDTQYF.

The chain is built from TRBV5-1 and TRBJ1-1; D ambiguous. V was pared by 1 base and J by 6 bases, with 13 bases between. The CDR3 is made up of 14 amino acids. CDR1 is SGHRS and CDR2 is YFSETQ in the germline V gene. The DNA of the CDR3 is TGCGCCAGCAGCTTGTTTCGAAATTCCCCTGAAGCTTTCTTT. Amino acid sequence: CASSLFRNSPEAFF.

The table lists this clonotype with a few counts. The gene calls are TRBV4-3 and TRBJ1-1; D remains ambiguous. CDR1 is LGHNA, CDR2 YSLEER, per germline. V was pared by 2 bases and J by 4 bases, with 11 bases between. CDR3 length: 14 residues. As DNA, the CDR3 is TGCGCCAGCAGCCAAACCAAGCGGGGCACTGAAGCTTTCTTT. It encodes CASSQTKRGTEAFF.

This clonotype was observed many times. The rearrangement links TRBV3-1 to TRBJ1-1; no firm D call. The CDR3 runs 13 residues. Trimming removed 1 base at V and 7 bases at J, with 10 bases between. Germline-derived CDR1 and CDR2 are LGHDT and YNNKEL (reference sequence). The CDR3 here is CASSQVGRLEAFF. The DNA of the CDR3 is TGTGCCAGCAGCCAAGTTGGACGGCTTGAAGCTTTCTTT.

This rearrangement joins TRBV12-3 or TRBV12-4 to TRBJ2-7, with TRBD1 matching over 7 bases. J was trimmed by 3 bases and V by 6 bases; bases with no gene match: 8. The CDR3 runs 14 residues. The CDR3 loop reads CASSLDRALYEQYF. DNA of the CDR3: TGTGCCAGCAGCCTTGACAGGGCCCTCTACGAGCAGTACTTC.

The chain combines TRBV12-3 or TRBV12-4 with TRBJ2-1; no clear D gene. With 6 bases removed from V and 1 base from J, the gap between germline ends came to 7 bases. The CDR3 length is 13 residues. This CDR3 is CASRPLSYNEQFF. DNA of the CDR3: TGTGCCAGCAGGCCTCTATCCTACAATGAGCAGTTCTTC.

The V gene is TRBV12-3 or TRBV12-4, the J gene TRBJ2-2, with 9 bases fitting TRBD2. V lost 6 bases, J lost 3 bases, and 11 bases stayed unmatched. There are 17 residues in the CDR3. The chain's CDR3 is CASRPAGGLLDTGELFF. The CDR3 nucleotides read TGTGCCAGCAGGCCAGCGGGGGGCCTGCTCGACACCGGGGAGCTGTTTTTT.

This clonotype was seen once. The rearrangement uses TRBV20-1 and TRBJ2-1, with 9 bases lining up with TRBD1. The germline V gene encodes CDR1 DFQATT and CDR2 SNEGSKA (reference sequence). This CDR3 region has 15 residues. The V gene end was trimmed by 1 base and the J gene end by 6 bases; junction bases not matched to a gene: 7. DNA of the CDR3: TGCAGTGCTAGAGGCCGGGGACAGGGTCTCAATGAGCAGTTCTTC. It encodes CSARGRGQGLNEQFF.

The chain recombines TRBV29-1 with TRBJ2-7; D may be TRBD2 (5 bases). The V and J ends lost 5 bases and 1 base respectively, with 12 bases between them. This CDR3 is built from 13 residues. Germline CDR1 reads SQVTM; CDR2 reads ANQGSEA. CDR3 coding DNA: TGCAGCGTTTCCCAGCGGCAGTCCTACGAGCAGTACTTC. It is translated as CSVSQRQSYEQYF.

This clonotype turned up a few times. This chain joins TRBV20-1 and TRBJ1-6; TRBD1 might be the D (6 bases). The CDR3 consists of 16 residues. The V gene lost 1 base and the J gene lost 2 bases, with 12 bases spanning the gap. Germline CDR1 DFQATT, CDR2 SNEGSKA (reference sequence). This chain's CDR3 is CSARGGRGTYNSPLHF. In nucleotides, the CDR3 is TGCAGTGCTAGAGGCGGCAGGGGTACCTATAATTCACCCCTCCACTTT.

The chain joins TRBV9 to TRBJ2-7; D perhaps matches TRBD1 (5 bases). The CDR3 has 12 amino acids. Trimming pared 0 bases from V and 6 bases from J, leaving 7 bases between. The germline CDR1 and CDR2 sequences are SGDLS and YYNGEE. The DNA of the CDR3 is TGTGCCAGCAGCGTAGTGGACACCGAGCAGTACTTC. Translation gives CASSVVDTEQYF.

The CDR3 protein is CSAVTPQGGMNSPLHF. CDR3 nucleotides: TGCAGTGCTGTGACTCCTCAAGGTGGTATGAATTCACCCCTCCACTTT. This rearrangement joins TRBV20-1 to TRBJ1-6; D is unresolved. The germline V gene encodes CDR1 DFQATT and CDR2 SNEGSKA (reference sequence). V was trimmed by 5 bases and J by 7 bases, leaving 21 bases between them. The CDR3 runs 16 residues.

This clonotype was recorded many times. V is TRBV5-1 and J is TRBJ2-7; 7 nucleotides match TRBD1. The CDR3 extends over 14 amino acids. Germline V gene lookup returns CDR1 SGHRS and CDR2 YFSETQ. Germline trimming cut 0 bases from V and 5 bases from J; bases unmatched to any gene: 5. Written as DNA, the CDR3 is TGCGCCAGCAGCTTGGGACAGGGAAGTGACGAGCAGTACTTC. Translation gives CASSLGQGSDEQYF.

The chain carries TRBV7-2 and TRBJ2-7, with D hard to call. Trimming left V 3 bases short and J 6 bases short, with 15 bases between. From germline, CDR1 is SGHTA and CDR2 FQGNSA. The CDR3 extends over 14 amino acids. This CDR3 is CASSFTQFDGEQYF. The CDR3 DNA follows: TGTGCCAGCAGCTTCACCCAATTCGACGGCGAGCAGTACTTC.

The chain employs TRBV4-3 and TRBJ2-1; D perhaps matches TRBD1 (6 bases). The CDR3 is 13 amino acids. The V end was cut by 0 bases, the J end by 8 bases, with 8 bases between. The germline CDR1 and CDR2 sequences are LGHNA and YSLEER. The CDR3 sequence is CASSQDGGDEQFF. In nucleotides, the CDR3 is TGCGCCAGCAGCCAAGATGGGGGCGATGAGCAGTTCTTC.

Written as DNA, the CDR3 is TGTGCCAGCAGCCAAAGGACTAGCGGGGTCCACGAGCAGTACTTC. It is translated as CASSQRTSGVHEQYF. V is TRBV5-5 and J is TRBJ2-7, with 12 bases aligning to TRBD2. The CDR3 length is 15 residues. CDR1 and CDR2 (germline): SGHKS, YYEKEE (reference sequence). After removal of 4 bases from V and 5 bases from J, the junction contained 7 bases not matched to a gene.

This clonotype showed up just a few times. The J gene is TRBJ1-1, the V gene TRBV12-3 or TRBV12-4; no firm D call. The length of the CDR3 is 12 residues. Trimming removed 5 bases at V and 13 bases at J, with 17 bases between. CDR3 nucleotides: TGTGCCAGCAGTCCCCGGGTGCAGAGGCTTTTCTTT. Its protein product is CASSPRVQRLFF.

This sequence joins TRBV15 and TRBJ2-3; 9 bases line up with TRBD2. Germline trimming cut 5 bases from V and 2 bases from J; bases unmatched to any gene: 8. Per germline, CDR1 LNHNV and CDR2 YYDKDF (reference sequence). This CDR3 is 16 amino acids long. The CDR3 DNA sequence: TGTGCCACCAGCTCCCAAGCGGGAGGACCCACAGATACGCAGTATTTT. The encoded protein is CATSSQAGGPTDTQYF. Looking up the rest from reference TRBV15 and TRBJ2-3 gives the full variable domain: DAMVIQNPRYQVTQFGKPVTLSCSQTLNHNVMYWYQQKSSQAPKLLFHYYDKDFNNEADTPDNFQSRRPNTSFCFLDIRSPGLGDTAMYLCATSSQAGGPTDTQYFGPGTRLTVL.

This chain joins TRBV6-2 or TRBV6-3 and TRBJ2-2; 9 bases map to TRBD2. The CDR3 sequence is 15 residues long. CDR1 is MNHEY and CDR2 is SVGEGT in the germline V gene. The V gene end was trimmed by 7 bases and the J gene end by 6 bases; junction bases not matched to a gene: 9. The CDR3 loop reads CASTMREGRAGELFF. CDR3 bases: TGTGCCAGCACAATGCGGGAGGGCCGAGCCGGGGAGCTGTTTTTT.

This clonotype turned up a few times. The rearrangement joins TRBV4-1 to TRBJ2-3; D remains ambiguous. Germline CDR1 and CDR2: MGHRA and YSYEKL. The CDR3 has 16 amino acids. V lost 0 bases and J lost 0, with 10 bases in between. Written as DNA, the CDR3 is TGCGCCAGCAGCCAAGATCACAGCCAAAGCACAGATACGCAGTATTTT. Encoded protein: CASSQDHSQSTDTQYF.

The chain couples TRBV12-3 or TRBV12-4 to TRBJ2-1; D uncertain. The CDR3 runs to 14 residues. The V end lost 3 bases, the J end lost 3 bases, and 9 bases lay between the germline ends. Written as DNA, the CDR3 is TGTGCCAGCAGTTTCCGGCAGAACTACAATGAGCAGTTCTTC. This gives the protein CASSFRQNYNEQFF.

This clonotype was counted at least ten times. The chain carries TRBV12-3 or TRBV12-4 and TRBJ2-7, with D perhaps matching TRBD2 (6 bases). The CDR3 spans 16 residues. Trimming stripped 6 bases from V and 0 bases from J, with 18 bases between. Here the CDR3 reads CASSRSGAGSSYEQYF. The CDR3 bases are TGTGCCAGCAGCAGGTCCGGGGCGGGGAGCTCCTACGAGCAGTACTTC.